Below, 15 T cell receptor beta chains from the same sample are listed, as sequenced in a study of blood T cell repertoires in COVID-19. This table comes from immunoSEQ multiplex PCR, and its TCRdb copy is limited to in-frame clones, with some not included. The sample lists tens of thousands of clones; about 90% were seen once. Input material: peripheral blood. Receptors were obtained from a human donor with active COVID-19. The donor label of this sample is uncertain.

The CDR3 is CASSYGTLAGGNEQFF. The CDR3, as DNA: TGTGCCAGCAGTTACGGTACCCTAGCGGGGGGGAATGAGCAGTTCTTC. V gene TRBV6-2 or TRBV6-3 combines with J gene TRBJ2-1; 12 bases map to TRBD2. Looked up from germline, CDR1 is MNHEY and CDR2 is SVGEGT. The CDR3 runs to 16 residues. V gave up 2 bases and J gave up 7 bases; unmatched junction bases: 6.

Regarding this clone: The junction departs from germline at one end; a sequencing error may be responsible. The J gene is TRBJ2-7, the V gene TRBV12-3 or TRBV12-4; 8 bases align to TRBD1. The CDR3 is 13 residues long. The CDR3 protein is CASSFLRTGGNHF. CDR3 coding DNA: TGTGCCAGCAGCTTCCTCAGAACAGGGGGAAATCACTTC.

The gene calls are TRBV4-3 and TRBJ2-5; D is unclear. Germline CDR1 reads LGHNA; CDR2 reads YSLEER. There are 15 residues in the CDR3. The germline V and J ends were trimmed by 1 base and 5 bases, with 14 bases remaining between them. In nucleotides, the CDR3 is TGCGCCAGCAGCCAAGGGGTTGGTAGCCGGGAGACCCAGTACTTC. Amino acids: CASSQGVGSRETQYF.

The sample holds one count of this clone. CDR3: CASSQEWGSPSLANTEAFF. The DNA of the CDR3 is TGTGCCAGCAGCCAAGAGTGGGGCAGCCCTTCTTTGGCGAACACTGAAGCTTTCTTT. The chain employs TRBV14 and TRBJ1-1; weak D call: TRBD1 (5 bases). CDR1 is SGHDN, CDR2 FVKESK, per germline. Trimming removed 0 bases at V and 1 base at J, with 21 bases between. The CDR3 is 19 residues long.

The chain links TRBV2 to TRBJ1-2; D is perhaps TRBD1 (5 bases). Germline-derived CDR1 and CDR2 are SNHLY and FYNNEI. Trimming left V 4 bases short and J 2 bases short, with 8 bases between. The CDR3 has 13 amino acids. Here the CDR3 reads CASSVKGNYGYTF. CDR3 in DNA: TGTGCCAGCAGTGTGAAGGGGAACTATGGCTACACCTTC.

The genes are TRBV18 and TRBJ1-2; D call uncertain. The CDR3 loop spans 12 amino acids. V gave up 2 bases and J gave up 10 bases, with 11 bases separating them. CDR1 and CDR2 (germline): KGHSH, LQKENI. The CDR3 sequence is CASSPDTPIYTF. CDR3 in DNA: TGTGCCAGCTCACCAGACACCCCCATCTACACCTTC.

The chain recombines TRBV7-8 with TRBJ2-3; 8 nucleotides match TRBD2. V dropped 3 bases and J dropped 6; count of bases not matched to a gene: 17. Germline CDR1 is SGHVS and CDR2 is FQNEAQ. The CDR3 is made up of 18 amino acids. CDR3: CASSLRAGGRVAADTQYF. CDR3 DNA sequence: TGTGCCAGCAGCTTGAGGGCGGGGGGTAGAGTTGCGGCTGATACGCAGTATTTT.

In its sample, this clone was seen a few times. The gene calls are TRBV7-3 and TRBJ1-3, with 8 bases matching TRBD1. The CDR3 covers 15 residues. Losses at the gene ends were 5 bases for V and 4 bases for J; bases not matched to a gene: 7. In germline, CDR1 is SGHTA, CDR2 FQGTGA. Written as DNA, the CDR3 is TGTGCCAGCAGCCGCGCAGGGGGCGAAGGAAACACCATATATTTT. Its translation is CASSRAGGEGNTIYF.

The chain carries TRBV7-2 and TRBJ1-5; D ambiguous. V gave up 1 base and J gave up 2 bases, with 9 bases separating them. The germline gives CDR1 SGHTA, CDR2 FQGNSA. The length of the CDR3 is 15 residues. CDR3 residues: CASSLDWGGNQPQHF. CDR3 bases: TGTGCCAGCAGCTTAGATTGGGGAGGCAATCAGCCCCAGCATTTT.

The chain couples TRBV7-2 to TRBJ1-1; 7 nucleotides agree with TRBD1. The CDR3 has 15 residues. V shed 3 bases, J shed 0 bases, and the junction held 4 bases outside the gene matches. CDR1 and CDR2 (germline): SGHTA, FQGNSA. The CDR3 nucleotides are TGTGCCAGCAGCTTGGCGGGACAGTTGAACACTGAAGCTTTCTTT. This sequence encodes CASSLAGQLNTEAFF.

This chain uses TRBV19 with TRBJ2-1, with 8 bases aligning to TRBD2. Germline-derived CDR1 and CDR2 are LNHDA and SQIVND (reference sequence). The CDR3 covers 15 residues. With V trimmed by 6 bases and J by 7 bases, 11 bases remained unmatched. The CDR3 loop is CASRGTGGLRNEQFF. CDR3 sequence (DNA): TGTGCCAGTAGGGGAACGGGGGGGTTAAGGAATGAGCAGTTCTTC.

The chain recombines TRBV29-1 with TRBJ1-2, with TRBD1 identical over 8 bases. The V segment lost 6 bases and the J segment 4 bases; nucleotides outside the gene matches: 13. The germline V gene encodes CDR1 SQVTM and CDR2 ANQGSEA. The CDR3 sequence is 15 residues long. CDR3 sequence: CSVPGAGGAGYGYTF. CDR3 sequence (DNA): TGCAGCGTCCCAGGGGCAGGGGGCGCGGGCTATGGCTACACCTTC.

The chain employs TRBV4-3 and TRBJ1-1, with D perhaps TRBD1 (5 bases). Trimming cost V 0 bases and J 7 bases, with 18 bases left between them. The CDR3 covers 16 residues. Germline V CDR1 and CDR2: LGHNA, YSLEER. Written as DNA, the CDR3 is TGCGCCAGCAGCCAAGATCCGCATAAGGGGTCCTATGAAGCTTTCTTT. Amino acids: CASSQDPHKGSYEAFF.

This rearrangement joins TRBV7-2 to TRBJ2-7; 14 bases align to TRBD2. The CDR3 has 18 amino acids. V was clipped by 2 bases and J by 0 bases; unmatched bases: 6. Germline CDR1 reads SGHTA; CDR2 reads FQGNSA. The CDR3 spells CASSLRTSGGPSSYEQYF. For the CDR3, the DNA is TGTGCCAGCAGCTTACGGACTAGCGGGGGGCCGAGCTCCTACGAGCAGTACTTC.

The chain has TRBV6-2 or TRBV6-3 and TRBJ2-1; tentative D call: TRBD2 (7 bases). There are 15 residues in the CDR3. Germline V CDR1 and CDR2: MNHEY, SVGEGT. V was cut by 2 bases and J by 7 bases, with 15 bases left in between. The CDR3 DNA is TGTGCCAGCAGTTACAAGGGGGGGTTCGGTAATGAGCAGTTCTTC. Residues: CASSYKGGFGNEQFF.